The 28 T cell receptor beta chains listed next were all sequenced from one sample in a study of T cells after yellow fever vaccination. TCRdb reprocessed the 5' RACE reads with MiXCR, giving one entry per CDR3 protein. The sample contains a few hundred thousand distinct CDR3 sequences, roughly 7.5% of which appear only once. Sequencing used PBMCs, obtained roughly 46 days after the first yellow fever vaccination. These receptors came from a young man who received the YFV17D yellow fever vaccine.

This clonotype was seen many times. The genes are TRBV3-1 and TRBJ2-3; 8 nucleotides match TRBD1. Looked up from germline, CDR1 is LGHDT and CDR2 is YNNKEL (reference sequence). The CDR3 is 18 amino acids. With V trimmed by 2 bases and J by 0 bases, 10 bases remained unmatched. In nucleotides, the CDR3 is TGTGCCAGCAGCCAATGTAGATCCCGGGACAGGAGCACAGATACGCAGTATTTT. Translating gives CASSQCRSRDRSTDTQYF.

This clonotype was detected only a few times. The chain combines TRBV25-1 with TRBJ2-5; TRBD1 matches at 7 bases. The J segment lost 9 bases and the V segment lost 4 bases, leaving 2 bases of the junction unmatched. The germline V gene encodes CDR1 MGHDK and CDR2 SYGVNS. The CDR3 is made up of 11 amino acids. DNA for the CDR3: TGTGCCAGCAGTGGGCAGGGGGCCCAGTACTTC. It encodes CASSGQGAQYF.

The chain couples TRBV18 to TRBJ1-1; TRBD1 agrees at 8 bases. CDR3 length equals 15 residues. Germline loops: CDR1 KGHSH, CDR2 LQKENI. V gave up 6 bases and J gave up 6 bases; unmatched junction bases: 12. In DNA, the CDR3 is TGTGCCAGCTCCCCCGTGGCAGGGGGCGCCGCTGAAGCTTTCTTT. This sequence encodes CASSPVAGGAAEAFF.

The sample holds many counts of this clonotype. The chain carries TRBV10-3 and TRBJ2-5; 9 bases fit TRBD2. Losses at the gene ends were 8 bases for V and 5 bases for J; bases not matched to a gene: 9. Germline V gene lookup returns CDR1 ENHRY and CDR2 SYGVKD. The CDR3 length is 14 residues. CDR3 in DNA: TGTGCCATCCGAACGACTAGCGGAGGGGAGACCCAGTACTTC. It yields the protein CAIRTTSGGETQYF.

This clonotype was detected a few times. J is TRBJ1-2 and V is TRBV4-1; possible D gene TRBD1, 5 bases. The V end lost 0 bases, the J end lost 4 bases, and 12 bases lay between the germline ends. CDR1 and CDR2 from the germline V gene are MGHRA and YSYEKL. The CDR3 length is 15 residues. The CDR3 loop reads CASSQDGRVGYGYTF. The CDR3 region has the DNA TGCGCCAGCAGCCAAGATGGCAGGGTGGGCTATGGCTACACCTTC.

This chain joins TRBV20-1 and TRBJ2-3, with 11 positions matching TRBD2. Germline CDR1 and CDR2: DFQATT and SNEGSKA (reference sequence). The V and J ends lost 0 bases and 4 bases, in that order; junction bases with no gene match: 12. There are 18 residues in the CDR3. CDR3 nucleotides: TGCAGTGCTAGAGATCCCCATGGACTAGCGGGCCCCTCAGATACGCAGTATTTT. Encoded protein: CSARDPHGLAGPSDTQYF.

This clonotype has just a few counts. This rearrangement joins TRBV20-1 to TRBJ1-6, with unresolved D. V was trimmed by 4 bases and J by 6 bases, leaving 7 bases between them. The CDR3 loop spans 12 amino acids. Germline CDR1 DFQATT, CDR2 SNEGSKA (reference sequence). Here the CDR3 DNA reads TGCAGTGCTAAGCAGTCTAATTCACCCCTCCACTTT. Its protein is CSAKQSNSPLHF.

The V and J genes are TRBV20-1 and TRBJ2-1; D remains ambiguous. The CDR3 has 15 amino acids. Germline V gene sequence: CDR1 DFQATT, CDR2 SNEGSKA (reference sequence). Between the trimmed V and J ends, which lost 0 bases and 0 bases, there was a span of 9 bases. For the CDR3, the DNA is TGCAGTGCTAGAGATTGGCAGGCCTCCTACAATGAGCAGTTCTTC. It translates to CSARDWQASYNEQFF.

This clonotype showed up just a few times. The chain employs TRBV9 and TRBJ1-3, with a weak D call TRBD1 (5 bases). The CDR3 runs to 19 residues. Trimming took off 0 bases at V and 0 bases at J, with 19 bases between the two ends. Germline CDR1 reads SGDLS; CDR2 reads YYNGEE. Here the CDR3 reads CASSVAGGRGPSSGNTIYF. The CDR3 coding sequence is TGTGCCAGCAGCGTAGCTGGAGGGAGGGGACCCAGCTCTGGAAACACCATATATTTT. The full variable domain, in which reference TRBV9 and TRBJ1-3 provide the parts outside the CDR3, is DSGVTQTPKHLITATGQRVTLRCSPRSGDLSVYWYQQSLDQGLQFLIQYYNGEERAKGNILERFSAQQFPDLHSELNLSSLELGDSALYFCASSVAGGRGPSSGNTIYFGEGSWLTVV.

This clonotype was found a few times. The chain combines TRBV6-5 with TRBJ2-3, with a possible D match to TRBD1 (6 bases). The CDR3 contains 13 residues. V was cut by 4 bases and J by 7 bases, with 12 bases left in between. Germline-derived CDR1 and CDR2 are MNHEY and SVGAGI. CDR3 bases: TGTGCCAGCAGTTCAGGGGATACGAATACGCAGTATTTT. Translating gives CASSSGDTNTQYF.

The table lists this clonotype with many counts. The chain links TRBV12-3 or TRBV12-4 to TRBJ1-2; TRBD1 agrees at 7 bases. With V trimmed by 1 base and J by 7 bases, 3 bases remained unmatched. CDR3 length equals 13 residues. The CDR3 sequence: CASSLDRGGGYTF. CDR3 in DNA: TGTGCCAGCAGTTTAGACAGGGGTGGTGGCTACACCTTC.

The gene calls are TRBV7-9 and TRBJ1-2; 10 bases agree with TRBD1. V dropped 6 bases and J dropped 8; count of bases not matched to a gene: 12. The germline V gene encodes CDR1 SEHNR and CDR2 FQNEAQ (reference sequence). CDR3 size: 15 residues. CDR3 bases: TGTGCCAGCAGTCCCCGGGACAGGGGTGAGGGAGGCTACACCTTC. This codes for CASSPRDRGEGGYTF.

The rearrangement uses TRBV12-3 or TRBV12-4 and TRBJ1-5, with unresolved D. V was trimmed by 3 bases and J by 0 bases, leaving 9 bases between them. This CDR3 spans 15 amino acids. CDR3 amino acids: CASSLFLYSNQPQHF. CDR3 DNA: TGTGCCAGCAGTTTGTTCTTATATAGCAATCAGCCCCAGCATTTT.

This chain uses TRBV5-1 with TRBJ2-7, with D hard to call. Trimming shortened V by 4 bases and J by 0 bases, and 17 bases separated the two germline ends. CDR3 length: 16 amino acids. The germline CDR1 and CDR2 sequences are SGHRS and YFSETQ. CDR3 in amino acids: CASSHPPGQYSYEQYF. The DNA of the CDR3 is TGCGCCAGCAGCCACCCCCCCGGGCAGTACTCCTACGAGCAGTACTTC.

The chain couples TRBV7-2 to TRBJ1-5; D is unresolved. V was pared by 2 bases and J by 2 bases, with 10 bases between. The CDR3 is made up of 15 amino acids. Germline CDR1 reads SGHTA; CDR2 reads FQGNSA. CDR3 nucleotide sequence: TGTGCCAGCAGCTTAATGGGGTCAGGCAATCAGCCCCAGCATTTT. Translating it yields CASSLMGSGNQPQHF.

This clonotype was seen only a few times. The J gene is TRBJ2-5, the V gene TRBV6-1; 8 bases agree with TRBD2. This CDR3 is 15 amino acids long. Trimming cost V 8 bases and J 5 bases; bases outside gene matches: 13. CDR1 and CDR2 (germline): MNHNS, SASEGT. The DNA for the CDR3 is TGTGCCAGCGAAGGGGGGGCTAGCGGGCGGGAGACCCAGTACTTC. It translates to CASEGGASGRETQYF.

This rearrangement joins TRBV20-1 to TRBJ2-1; no definite D call. The V gene lost 0 bases and the J gene lost 10 bases, with 13 bases spanning the gap. CDR1 DFQATT and CDR2 SNEGSKA come from the germline V gene (reference sequence). This CDR3 has 13 amino acids. CDR3: CSARDRQVEEQFF. The CDR3 coding sequence is TGCAGTGCTAGAGATAGGCAGGTGGAAGAGCAGTTCTTC.

CDR3 sequence reads: CASSLGLAGEQETQYF. As DNA, the CDR3 is TGTGCCAGCAGCTTAGGTCTAGCGGGGGAACAAGAGACCCAGTACTTC. The genes are TRBV7-8 and TRBJ2-5, with 10 nucleotides matching TRBD2. Trimming at V came to 1 base and at J to 2 bases, leaving 4 bases not matched to a gene. The CDR3 totals 16 residues. Germline values: CDR1 SGHVS, CDR2 FQNEAQ.

This clonotype was counted at least ten times. This chain links TRBV6-4 with TRBJ2-1, with D maybe TRBD2 (6 bases). The CDR3 extends over 14 amino acids. V gave up 2 bases and J gave up 7 bases, with 12 bases separating them. Germline V gives CDR1 MRHNA, CDR2 SNTAGT. The CDR3 DNA reads as TGTGCCAGCAGTGACCGGAGGGGCGGGAATGAGCAGTTCTTC. Translating it yields CASSDRRGGNEQFF.

Only a few counts were recorded for this clonotype. The V and J genes are TRBV9 and TRBJ2-7; D is ambiguous. Germline V lookup: CDR1 SGDLS, CDR2 YYNGEE. The CDR3 spans 15 residues. V shed 5 bases and J shed 0 bases, with 15 bases lying between them. CDR3 coding DNA: TGTGCCAGCAGTCAAGACCCTCTCCTCTCCTACGAGCAGTACTTC. As protein: CASSQDPLLSYEQYF.

V gene TRBV2 combines with J gene TRBJ2-2, with 8 bases lining up with TRBD1. The CDR3 totals 16 residues. Germline assignment: CDR1 SNHLY and CDR2 FYNNEI. With V trimmed by 7 bases and J by 3 bases, 10 bases remained unmatched. The CDR3 is CASTGTGGGDTGELFF. The CDR3 DNA reads as TGTGCCAGCACGGGTACAGGGGGAGGAGACACCGGGGAGCTGTTTTTT.

A word on this clonotype: This may come from a read error, since a much larger clone is one base off. The chain links TRBV20-1 to TRBJ2-2; unclear D gene. This CDR3 is built from 14 residues. Germline V gives CDR1 DFQATT, CDR2 SNEGSKA (reference sequence). V gave up 8 bases and J gave up 0 bases, with 13 bases separating them. The CDR3 loop reads CSSSRGANTGELFF. DNA of the CDR3: TGCAGTTCCAGTCGTGGGGCGAACACCGGGGAGCTGTTTTTT.

About this clonotype itself: A read error is possible here, since a much larger clone lies one base away. J is TRBJ2-5 and V is TRBV9; tentative D call: TRBD1 (6 bases). Looked up from germline, CDR1 is SGDLS and CDR2 is YYNGEE. Trimming took off 3 bases at V and 4 bases at J, with 13 bases between the two ends. The CDR3 is made up of 14 amino acids. The CDR3 region has the DNA TGTGCCAGCAGCGACTCGGACAGAGTAGAGACCCAGTACTTC. It specifies CASSDSDRVETQYF.

At least ten counts were recorded for this clonotype. V and J are TRBV5-1 and TRBJ2-4, with D tentatively TRBD1 or TRBD2 (5 bases each). Germline CDR1 and CDR2: SGHRS and YFSETQ. The CDR3 contains 15 residues. Trimming cost V 4 bases and J 8 bases, with 19 bases left between them. The CDR3 sequence is CASSILGAGGDIQYF. For the CDR3, the DNA is TGCGCCAGCAGCATCCTAGGGGCCGGAGGAGACATTCAGTACTTC.

The chain recombines TRBV30 with TRBJ2-2; D is ambiguous. Germline V CDR1 and CDR2: GTSNPN, SVGIG (reference sequence). The CDR3 extends over 11 amino acids. V was shortened by 2 bases and J by 5 bases, with 3 bases between the two germline ends. The CDR3 region has the DNA TGTGCCTGGAGTTTTACCGGGGAGCTGTTTTTT. Translation gives CAWSFTGELFF.

This clonotype was seen more than once but under ten times. The chain couples TRBV2 to TRBJ2-3; D unresolved. Trimming took off 4 bases at V and 3 bases at J, with 5 bases between the two ends. The CDR3 contains 12 residues. Germline V gene sequence: CDR1 SNHLY, CDR2 FYNNEI. This chain's CDR3 is CASSGETDTQYF. CDR3 DNA sequence: TGTGCCAGCAGTGGAGAGACAGATACGCAGTATTTT.

This clonotype was observed a handful of times. The chain has TRBV12-3 or TRBV12-4 and TRBJ2-1; a weak D match, TRBD2 (5 bases). Trimming took off 10 bases at V and 5 bases at J, with 15 bases between the two ends. There are 13 residues in the CDR3. CDR3 DNA sequence: TGTGCCACCAACGGACTTCGGAACAATGAGCAGTTCTTC. Protein product: CATNGLRNNEQFF.

This clonotype was recorded a few times. This rearrangement joins TRBV12-3 or TRBV12-4 to TRBJ2-3; TRBD1 aligns across 8 bases. This CDR3 spans 13 amino acids. V shed 6 bases, J shed 7 bases, and the junction held 6 bases outside the gene matches. The CDR3 spells CASSAGGRNTQYF. The CDR3 DNA reads as TGTGCCAGCAGCGCAGGGGGCAGGAATACGCAGTATTTT.